The rows below give T cell receptor beta chains drawn from one sample of a study of T cell responses to AZD1222 COVID-19 vaccine. Assay: immunoSEQ multiplex PCR; the TCRdb copy retains only in-frame clones and omits some. The sample lists more than 140,000 clones; 80% to 90% were seen once. This sample comprised peripheral blood, obtained on day 0 of AZD1222 vaccination. Receptors were obtained from an adult in good health. Both conserved end residues are part of each CDR3. Each record gives: CDR3 DNA, CDR3 protein, clone size, D gene, J gene, V gene. D genes are given only for firm matches. Part of the rows lack a size; the others show once, few, many or a class for expanded clones.

cdr3_nt: TGTGCCACCAGCAGAGGAAGGCCCTTAAATGAAAAACTGTTTTTT; cdr3_aa: CATSRGRPLNEKLFF; clone_size: .; d_call: .; j_call: TRBJ1-4; v_call: TRBV15
cdr3_nt: TGTGCCAGCAGCCAAGGCCTCTCTGGAAACACCATATATTTT; cdr3_aa: CASSQGLSGNTIYF; clone_size: .; d_call: .; j_call: TRBJ1-3; v_call: TRBV3-1/TRBV3-2
cdr3_nt: TGCAGCGTCGCACCTGGGGTCGAGCAGTTCTTC; cdr3_aa: CSVAPGVEQFF; clone_size: .; d_call: .; j_call: TRBJ2-1; v_call: TRBV29-1
cdr3_nt: TGTGCCAGCAGCGAAGGGGGGGCGCCGAGTCAGCCCCAGCATTTT; cdr3_aa: CASSEGGAPSQPQHF; clone_size: .; d_call: .; j_call: TRBJ1-5; v_call: TRBV9
cdr3_nt: TGTGCCAGCAGTGGACAGCGGGGGCTCACTGAAGCTTTCTTT; cdr3_aa: CASSGQRGLTEAFF; clone_size: once; d_call: .; j_call: TRBJ1-1; v_call: TRBV2
cdr3_nt: TGTGCCAGCAGCTTAACGCGGGCCTCACCCGAGCAGTACTTC; cdr3_aa: CASSLTRASPEQYF; clone_size: few; d_call: .; j_call: TRBJ2-7; v_call: TRBV11-2
cdr3_nt: TGTGCCAGCAGGGCGGAACAGGGGGGCAATCAGCCCCAGCATTTT; cdr3_aa: CASRAEQGGNQPQHF; clone_size: once; d_call: TRBD1; j_call: TRBJ1-5; v_call: TRBV6-5
cdr3_nt: TGCGCCAGCAGCTTGCGGGAGGCCGGGGAGCTGTTTTTT; cdr3_aa: CASSLREAGELFF; clone_size: .; d_call: TRBD2; j_call: TRBJ2-2; v_call: TRBV5-1
cdr3_nt: TGTGCCTGGAGTGTACTTTCCTGGACTAAGCCAGGCGAGCAGTACTTC; cdr3_aa: CAWSVLSWTKPGEQYF; clone_size: .; d_call: .; j_call: TRBJ2-7; v_call: TRBV30
cdr3_nt: TGTGCCAGCAGTTTTACTAGCGGGTCCTACGAGCAGTACTTC; cdr3_aa: CASSFTSGSYEQYF; clone_size: .; d_call: TRBD2; j_call: TRBJ2-7; v_call: TRBV27
cdr3_nt: TGTGCCAGCAGCCCAGGAGGGGAATATGGCTACACCTTC; cdr3_aa: CASSPGGEYGYTF; clone_size: .; d_call: .; j_call: TRBJ1-2; v_call: TRBV7-6
cdr3_nt: TGTGCCAGAAGCTTGGAGGGGGGTTCCTACGAGCAGTACTTC; cdr3_aa: CARSLEGGSYEQYF; clone_size: .; d_call: .; j_call: TRBJ2-7; v_call: TRBV5-3
cdr3_nt: TGTGCCATCAGTGAGTCTGACTACGAGCAGTACTTC; cdr3_aa: CAISESDYEQYF; clone_size: .; d_call: .; j_call: TRBJ2-7; v_call: TRBV10-3
cdr3_nt: TGTGCCAGCAGCCGTACTAGCGGGACTGGCTACGAGCAGTACTTC; cdr3_aa: CASSRTSGTGYEQYF; clone_size: .; d_call: TRBD2; j_call: TRBJ2-7; v_call: TRBV3-1/TRBV3-2
cdr3_nt: TGTGCCAGCGGTACCGCACCACCATCAGATACGCAGTATTTT; cdr3_aa: CASGTAPPSDTQYF; clone_size: .; d_call: .; j_call: TRBJ2-3; v_call: TRBV9
cdr3_nt: TGTGCCAGCAGGATAGCGGGAAGGTCCTACAATGAGCAGTTCTTC; cdr3_aa: CASRIAGRSYNEQFF; clone_size: .; d_call: TRBD2; j_call: TRBJ2-1; v_call: TRBV27
cdr3_nt: TGTGCCAGCCTGCCCCCGGGGGGGAACACTGAAGCTTTCTTT; cdr3_aa: CASLPPGGNTEAFF; clone_size: .; d_call: .; j_call: TRBJ1-1; v_call: TRBV19
cdr3_nt: TGTGCCAGCAGGGAAGGGGCAGGGTTCGGCACTGAAGCTTTCTTT; cdr3_aa: CASREGAGFGTEAFF; clone_size: .; d_call: .; j_call: TRBJ1-1; v_call: TRBV27
cdr3_nt: TGCGCCAGCAGCCAAAAGGCTACAGGGGCCTACGAGCAGTACTTC; cdr3_aa: CASSQKATGAYEQYF; clone_size: .; d_call: TRBD1; j_call: TRBJ2-7; v_call: TRBV4-1
cdr3_nt: TGTGCCAGCAGCTTCTCTGGCAGCGTGAACACTGAAGCTTTCTTT; cdr3_aa: CASSFSGSVNTEAFF; clone_size: .; d_call: .; j_call: TRBJ1-1; v_call: TRBV5-4
cdr3_nt: TGCGCCAGCAAGGGCGGGCCCGGCTCTGGGGAGCAGTACTTC; cdr3_aa: CASKGGPGSGEQYF; clone_size: .; d_call: .; j_call: TRBJ2-7; v_call: TRBV4-1
cdr3_nt: TGTGCCAGCAGCTTAGAGAACAGGGAGGTACGTTATAATTCACCCCTCCACTTT; cdr3_aa: CASSLENREVRYNSPLHF; clone_size: .; d_call: .; j_call: TRBJ1-6; v_call: TRBV11-2
cdr3_nt: TGCGCCAGCAGCCCCAGCGGGGGGTTTGCCTTTTCACCCCTCCACTTT; cdr3_aa: CASSPSGGFAFSPLHF; clone_size: .; d_call: .; j_call: TRBJ1-6; v_call: TRBV5-1
cdr3_nt: TGTGCCAGCAGCCCCACAGGGTACTACGAGCAGTACTTC; cdr3_aa: CASSPTGYYEQYF; clone_size: .; d_call: .; j_call: TRBJ2-7; v_call: TRBV5-6
cdr3_nt: TGTGCCAGTAGTTCCCGACAGGAGCTTCGATCTAGCACAGATACGCAGTATTTT; cdr3_aa: CASSSRQELRSSTDTQYF; clone_size: .; d_call: .; j_call: TRBJ2-3; v_call: TRBV19
cdr3_nt: TGCGCCAGCAGCCAAGACAGGGGACACTACAATGAGCAGTTCTTC; cdr3_aa: CASSQDRGHYNEQFF; clone_size: .; d_call: .; j_call: TRBJ2-1; v_call: TRBV4-3
cdr3_nt: TGTGCCAGCAGAAGCGGGAGAGAGACCCAGTACTTC; cdr3_aa: CASRSGRETQYF; clone_size: few; d_call: TRBD2; j_call: TRBJ2-5; v_call: TRBV6-5
cdr3_nt: TGCGCCAGCAGCCCGGGACTAGCGGGGCCTAACACCGGGGAGCTGTTTTTT; cdr3_aa: CASSPGLAGPNTGELFF; clone_size: .; d_call: TRBD2; j_call: TRBJ2-2; v_call: TRBV4-1
cdr3_nt: TGTGCCAGCAGTTTCCACAGGGGAGGTGGCTACACCTTC; cdr3_aa: CASSFHRGGGYTF; clone_size: .; d_call: TRBD1; j_call: TRBJ1-2; v_call: TRBV27
cdr3_nt: TGTGCCAGCAGCGAAGGGGCTGGCTACACCTTC; cdr3_aa: CASSEGAGYTF; clone_size: .; d_call: .; j_call: TRBJ1-2; v_call: TRBV9
cdr3_nt: TGTGCCAGCAGTGAAAGTTTCGGCCGGAACTATGGCTACACCTTC; cdr3_aa: CASSESFGRNYGYTF; clone_size: .; d_call: .; j_call: TRBJ1-2; v_call: TRBV6-1
cdr3_nt: TGTGCCAGCAGTGACTCCCGTTGGGACGAGCAGTACTTC; cdr3_aa: CASSDSRWDEQYF; clone_size: .; d_call: .; j_call: TRBJ2-7; v_call: TRBV2
cdr3_nt: TGTGCCAGCAGCCGAAACTTCAACAGGGGCAAAAACATTCAGTACTTC; cdr3_aa: CASSRNFNRGKNIQYF; clone_size: few; d_call: TRBD1; j_call: TRBJ2-4; v_call: TRBV9
cdr3_nt: TGTGCCAGCAGCCCGGACAGCTCGTTCTCCTACGAGCAGTACTTC; cdr3_aa: CASSPDSSFSYEQYF; clone_size: .; d_call: .; j_call: TRBJ2-7; v_call: TRBV4-2
cdr3_nt: TGTGCCAGCAGCCGAGACAGGTCCAGCACAGATACGCAGTATTTT; cdr3_aa: CASSRDRSSTDTQYF; clone_size: .; d_call: .; j_call: TRBJ2-3; v_call: TRBV7-3
cdr3_nt: TGTGCCAGCAGTTTAGGAGGAACTGGGGCCAACGTCCTGACTTTC; cdr3_aa: CASSLGGTGANVLTF; clone_size: .; d_call: .; j_call: TRBJ2-6; v_call: TRBV28
cdr3_nt: TGTGCCAGCACCCTCCAGGGCTACGAGCAGTACTTC; cdr3_aa: CASTLQGYEQYF; clone_size: .; d_call: .; j_call: TRBJ2-7; v_call: TRBV28
cdr3_nt: TGTGCCAGCAGCTTGTTTGGTGACGAAGCTTTCTTT; cdr3_aa: CASSLFGDEAFF; clone_size: .; d_call: .; j_call: TRBJ1-1; v_call: TRBV5-4
cdr3_nt: TGTGCCAGCAGCCGAGGGGCTGGCCTCACCGGGGAGCTGTTTTTT; cdr3_aa: CASSRGAGLTGELFF; clone_size: .; d_call: .; j_call: TRBJ2-2; v_call: TRBV3-1/TRBV3-2
cdr3_nt: TGTGCCAGCAGTCACGGGACAGGCCTCTCTGGGGCCAACGTCCTGACTTTC; cdr3_aa: CASSHGTGLSGANVLTF; clone_size: .; d_call: TRBD1; j_call: TRBJ2-6; v_call: TRBV28
cdr3_nt: TGTGCCAGCAGCGGGTGGGCATATGGCTACACCTTC; cdr3_aa: CASSGWAYGYTF; clone_size: .; d_call: .; j_call: TRBJ1-2; v_call: TRBV13
cdr3_nt: TGTGCCAGCAGCGCTCACCAGGGGTCGGGGACTGAAGCTTTCTTT; cdr3_aa: CASSAHQGSGTEAFF; clone_size: .; d_call: .; j_call: TRBJ1-1; v_call: TRBV3-1/TRBV3-2
cdr3_nt: TGTGCCAGCAGTTACTCGGACCGCCAAGAGACCCAGTACTTC; cdr3_aa: CASSYSDRQETQYF; clone_size: .; d_call: .; j_call: TRBJ2-5; v_call: TRBV6-2/TRBV6-3
cdr3_nt: TGCGCCAGCAGCCAAGAACTAGGGTACGAGCAGTACTTC; cdr3_aa: CASSQELGYEQYF; clone_size: .; d_call: .; j_call: TRBJ2-7; v_call: TRBV4-1
cdr3_nt: TGCGCCAGCAGCACGGGAATCGACAATGAGCAGTTCTTC; cdr3_aa: CASSTGIDNEQFF; clone_size: .; d_call: .; j_call: TRBJ2-1; v_call: TRBV5-1
cdr3_nt: TGTGCCAGCAGCTTAGGGCGCCAGGGGAATCGCCCCCAGCATTTT; cdr3_aa: CASSLGRQGNRPQHF; clone_size: .; d_call: .; j_call: TRBJ1-5; v_call: TRBV5-6
cdr3_nt: TGTGCCAGCAGCTTAGAACGGCCCCCAGCTTATGGCTACACCTTC; cdr3_aa: CASSLERPPAYGYTF; clone_size: .; d_call: .; j_call: TRBJ1-2; v_call: TRBV7-2
cdr3_nt: TGCGCCAGCAGCAACCGGACAGGGAGCACAGATACGCAGTATTTT; cdr3_aa: CASSNRTGSTDTQYF; clone_size: .; d_call: TRBD1; j_call: TRBJ2-3; v_call: TRBV5-1
cdr3_nt: TGTGCCAGCAGTGCGGGGGTACCCGGGGAGCTGTTTTTT; cdr3_aa: CASSAGVPGELFF; clone_size: .; d_call: .; j_call: TRBJ2-2; v_call: TRBV2
cdr3_nt: TGTGCCAGCTCCGGGCGGAGGAATGCCTTGGCGAGCACAGATACGCAGTATTTT; cdr3_aa: CASSGRRNALASTDTQYF; clone_size: .; d_call: .; j_call: TRBJ2-3; v_call: TRBV18
cdr3_nt: TGTGCCAGCAGTGACTACAGGAACACTGAAGCTTTCTTT; cdr3_aa: CASSDYRNTEAFF; clone_size: once; d_call: .; j_call: TRBJ1-1; v_call: TRBV6-4
cdr3_nt: TGCGCCAGCAGCACCCGAACTAGCGGCACTAGCACAGATACGCAGTATTTT; cdr3_aa: CASSTRTSGTSTDTQYF; clone_size: .; d_call: TRBD2; j_call: TRBJ2-3; v_call: TRBV5-1